The next 3 T cell receptor beta chains were all read from a single sample in a study of blood T cell repertoires in COVID-19. Sequencing used immunoSEQ multiplex PCR; TCRdb keeps in-frame clones, though not all of them. Among roughly 260,000 clones, more than 90% were seen once, and the ten largest hold approximately 2.5%. The sequenced sample consisted of peripheral blood. The receptors come from a person under 35 with COVID-19, enrolled during active disease.

This CDR3 reads CATSDWGDEQYF. The CDR3 nucleotides are TGTGCCACCAGTGATTGGGGGGACGAGCAGTACTTC. V and J are TRBV24-1 and TRBJ2-7, with a possible D match to TRBD2 (6 bases). Trimming removed 2 bases at V and 5 bases at J, with 6 bases between. This CDR3 spans 12 amino acids. Per germline, CDR1 KGHDR and CDR2 SFDVKD.

The J gene is TRBJ2-1, the V gene TRBV10-3, with TRBD1 matching over 10 bases. The junction had 3 bases not matched to a gene; V was cut back by 5 bases and J by 8 bases. This CDR3 is 13 amino acids long. CDR1 ENHRY and CDR2 SYGVKD come from the germline V gene. Here the CDR3 DNA reads TGTGCCATCAGTCAAGGGACAGGGGATGAGCAGTTCTTC. It codes for CAISQGTGDEQFF.

The chain recombines TRBV6-5 with TRBJ2-2; 9 bases agree with TRBD1. The V and J ends lost 6 bases and 6 bases, in that order; junction bases with no gene match: 8. Germline V lookup: CDR1 MNHEY, CDR2 SVGAGI. The CDR3 contains 15 residues. The chain's CDR3 is CASSPGTGYSGELFF. CDR3 DNA: TGTGCCAGCAGCCCCGGGACAGGGTATTCCGGGGAGCTGTTTTTT.